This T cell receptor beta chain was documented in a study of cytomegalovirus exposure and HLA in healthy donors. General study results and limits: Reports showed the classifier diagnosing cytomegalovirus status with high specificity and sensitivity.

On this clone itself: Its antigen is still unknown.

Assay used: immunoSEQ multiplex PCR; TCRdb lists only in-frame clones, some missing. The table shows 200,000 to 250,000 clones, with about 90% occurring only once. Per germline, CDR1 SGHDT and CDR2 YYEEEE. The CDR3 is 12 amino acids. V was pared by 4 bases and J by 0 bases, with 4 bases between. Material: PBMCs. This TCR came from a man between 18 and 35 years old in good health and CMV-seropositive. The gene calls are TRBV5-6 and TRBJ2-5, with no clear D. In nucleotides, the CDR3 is TGTGCCAGCAGCGCAGACCAAGAGACCCAGTACTTC. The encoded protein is CASSADQETQYF.